Presented here are 32 T cell receptor beta chains from one specimen sequenced in a study of blood T cell repertoires in COVID-19. Repertoires were generated with immunoSEQ multiplex PCR, while TCRdb's copy carries only in-frame clones and drops some. The table includes around 170,000 clones, less than 90% detected once. Input material: peripheral blood. The receptors here all came from a man aged 55 to 70 with acute or convalescent COVID-19.

The V call is TRBV30, the J call TRBJ1-4; D remains ambiguous. CDR1 and CDR2 (germline): GTSNPN, SVGIG (reference sequence). The CDR3 covers 16 residues. Trimming took off 1 base at V and 5 bases at J, with 17 bases between the two ends. The CDR3, as DNA: TGTGCCTGGAGTGAACGAGGGTCTTACATAAATGAAAAACTGTTTTTT. Translation: CAWSERGSYINEKLFF.

The chain is built from TRBV18 and TRBJ2-2; D is uncertain. CDR1 is KGHSH and CDR2 is LQKENI in the germline V gene. V dropped 3 bases and J dropped 4 bases, with 12 bases sitting between them. CDR3 length: 15 amino acids. The CDR3 protein is CASSPYSSSTGELFF. CDR3 coding DNA: TGTGCCAGCTCACCGTATAGCTCCAGCACCGGGGAGCTGTTTTTT.

V usage is TRBV11-2 and J usage is TRBJ2-3; 11 bases are shared with TRBD1. CDR3 size: 16 residues. V was pared by 2 bases and J by 7 bases, with 8 bases of the junction left unmatched. Per germline, CDR1 SGHAT and CDR2 FQNNGV. CDR3 DNA: TGTGCCAGCAGCTTATTTAGGACAGGGGGCAAGTATACGCAGTATTTT. Translated: CASSLFRTGGKYTQYF.

The CDR3 DNA is TGTGCCAGCAGCCCACGACAGTCGAACACCGGGGAGCTGTTTTTT. This translates into CASSPRQSNTGELFF. The chain uses TRBV7-6 and TRBJ2-2; D might be TRBD1 (5 bases). The germline CDR1 and CDR2 sequences are SGHVS and FNYEAQ. There are 15 residues in the CDR3. The V end lost 5 bases, the J end lost 0 bases, and 10 bases lay between the germline ends. The whole variable domain, filled in from reference TRBV7-6 and TRBJ2-2, reads GAGVSQSPRYKVTKRGQDVALRCDPISGHVSLYWYRQALGQGPEFLTYFNYEAQQDKSGLPNDRFSAERPEGSISTLTIQRTEQRDSAMYRCASSPRQSNTGELFFGEGSRLTVL.

The chain joins TRBV11-2 to TRBJ2-3; D is unclear. The V gene's germline CDR1 is SGHAT and CDR2 FQNNGV. The CDR3 has 17 amino acids. Trimming stripped 5 bases from V and 2 bases from J, with 20 bases between. The CDR3 protein is CASSPDMTQRNTDTQYF. The CDR3 bases are TGTGCCAGCAGCCCGGATATGACTCAGAGGAACACAGATACGCAGTATTTT.

This clone turned up a few times. The chain recombines TRBV6-6 with TRBJ1-1; D perhaps matches TRBD1 (5 bases). The CDR3 loop spans 17 amino acids. V dropped 5 bases and J dropped 0 bases, with 19 bases sitting between them. Germline values: CDR1 MNHNY, CDR2 SVGAGI (reference sequence). Written as DNA, the CDR3 is TGTGCCAGCAGTCCGCTGAGGCAGGGCGTGGTGAACACTGAAGCTTTCTTT. The encoded protein is CASSPLRQGVVNTEAFF.

This CDR3 reads CASSQEGQGEVETQYF. The DNA of the CDR3 is TGTGCCAGCAGCCAAGAGGGACAGGGTGAGGTGGAGACCCAGTACTTC. The chain recombines TRBV3-1 (or the pseudogene TRBV3-2) with TRBJ2-5; TRBD1 agrees at 9 bases. Germline V gene sequence: CDR1 LGHDT, CDR2 YNNKEL (reference sequence). The junction had 7 bases not matched to a gene; V was cut back by 0 bases and J by 5 bases. This CDR3 comprises 16 residues.

J is TRBJ2-1 and V is TRBV24-1; 9 nucleotides line up with TRBD2. Germline CDR1 and CDR2: KGHDR and SFDVKD. V was clipped by 6 bases and J by 6 bases; unmatched bases: 8. The CDR3 has 15 residues. The CDR3 loop is CATSRVSGSINEQFF. For the CDR3, the DNA is TGTGCCACCAGTCGGGTTAGCGGGAGTATCAATGAGCAGTTCTTC.

This clone has just one count. This sequence joins TRBV5-1 and TRBJ2-3, with 8 bases that match TRBD2. The J segment lost 0 bases and the V segment lost 9 bases, leaving 6 bases of the junction unmatched. Germline V gene lookup returns CDR1 SGHRS and CDR2 YFSETQ. The CDR3 totals 14 residues. This chain's CDR3 is CATAGGSSTDTQYF. The CDR3 region has the DNA TGCGCCACCGCGGGGGGTTCTAGCACAGATACGCAGTATTTT.

This chain uses TRBV18 with TRBJ2-1; 7 positions match TRBD1. CDR3 length equals 15 residues. Looked up from germline, CDR1 is KGHSH and CDR2 is LQKENI. J lost 0 bases, V lost 6 bases, and 5 bases had no gene match. The CDR3 nucleotides read TGTGCCAGCTCCGAGACAGGGAGCTCCTACAATGAGCAGTTCTTC. It is translated as CASSETGSSYNEQFF.

CDR3 in amino acids: CSASLASGSTDTQYF. CDR3 coding DNA: TGCAGTGCTAGTTTGGCTAGCGGAAGCACAGATACGCAGTATTTT. The V call is TRBV20-1, the J call TRBJ2-3; 7 bases are shared with TRBD2. After removal of 3 bases from V and 0 bases from J, the junction contained 6 bases not matched to a gene. Germline CDR1 and CDR2: DFQATT and SNEGSKA (reference sequence). The CDR3 has 15 residues.

This sequence joins TRBV3-1 (or the pseudogene TRBV3-2) and TRBJ1-2; a weak D match, TRBD1 (5 bases). The CDR3 runs 13 residues. Germline CDR1 and CDR2: LGHDT and YNNKEL (reference sequence). Trimming took 2 bases from V and 11 from J, leaving 15 bases between them. The CDR3: CASSQSTQGSYTF. In nucleotides, the CDR3 is TGTGCCAGCAGCCAAAGCACCCAGGGAAGTTACACCTTC.

The chain couples TRBV7-3 to TRBJ2-1; TRBD2 is a possible D gene (7 bases). CDR3 size: 15 residues. The germline V gene encodes CDR1 SGHTA and CDR2 FQGTGA. The V end was cut by 5 bases, the J end by 4 bases, with 15 bases between. This CDR3 is CASSLGRGAYNEQFF. CDR3 coding DNA: TGTGCCAGCAGCCTAGGACGGGGGGCGTACAATGAGCAGTTCTTC.

This chain uses TRBV6-5 with TRBJ1-2, with D possibly TRBD1 on 5 matching bases. The CDR3 covers 15 residues. Germline CDR1 and CDR2: MNHEY and SVGAGI. V lost 2 bases and J 8 bases, leaving 18 bases between the germline ends. CDR3 amino acids: CASSYHQTEGGGYTF. For the CDR3, the DNA is TGTGCCAGCAGTTACCACCAGACAGAGGGAGGCGGCTACACCTTC.

The chain carries TRBV6-5 and TRBJ1-1; D unclear. This CDR3 comprises 14 residues. CDR1 is MNHEY and CDR2 is SVGAGI in the germline V gene. V lost 0 bases, J lost 4 bases, and 9 bases lay in between. Here the CDR3 DNA reads TGTGCCAGCAGTTACTCGTGGGCCATCACTGAAGCTTTCTTT. Protein: CASSYSWAITEAFF.

This clone was found a few times. This rearrangement joins TRBV27 to TRBJ2-7; 8 nucleotides agree with TRBD1. The CDR3 has 14 residues. The V gene's germline CDR1 is MNHEY and CDR2 SMNVEV (reference sequence). The junction had 2 bases not matched to a gene; V was cut back by 3 bases and J by 1 base. The CDR3 sequence: CASSFRQGSYEQYF. The CDR3, as DNA: TGTGCCAGCAGTTTCAGACAGGGGTCCTACGAGCAGTACTTC.

The sample holds one count of this clone. The gene calls are TRBV7-3 and TRBJ2-1, with 13 bases that match TRBD2. The CDR3 contains 15 residues. V was pared by 2 bases and J by 8 bases, with 3 bases of the junction left unmatched. CDR1 is SGHTA and CDR2 is FQGTGA in the germline V gene. The CDR3 coding sequence is TGTGCCAGCAGCTTAGGACTAGCGGGAGCTGATGAGCAGTTCTTC. This encodes CASSLGLAGADEQFF. The whole variable domain, remainder taken from reference TRBV7-3 and TRBJ2-1, is GAGVSQTPSNKVTEKGKYVELRCDPISGHTALYWYRQSLGQGPEFLIYFQGTGAADDSGLPNDRFFAVRPEGSVSTLKIQRTERGDSAVYLCASSLGLAGADEQFFGPGTRLTVL.

This sequence joins TRBV19 and TRBJ1-4; D not certain. The germline V and J ends were trimmed by 7 bases and 4 bases, with 16 bases remaining between them. The germline V gene encodes CDR1 LNHDA and CDR2 SQIVND (reference sequence). The CDR3 runs 15 residues. CDR3 region: CASTIGTELNEKLFF. The CDR3 coding sequence is TGTGCCAGTACCATAGGAACGGAGCTTAATGAAAAACTGTTTTTT.

This sequence joins TRBV5-1 and TRBJ2-6, with 8 nucleotides matching TRBD2. V trimming: 4 bases; J trimming: 4 bases; junction bases outside the gene matches: 4. In germline, CDR1 is SGHRS, CDR2 YFSETQ. This CDR3 comprises 15 residues. The CDR3 here is CASSTGGRGANVLTF. The CDR3 nucleotides are TGCGCCAGCAGCACGGGAGGGAGGGGGGCCAACGTCCTGACTTTC.

The chain is built from TRBV19 and TRBJ2-7, with D perhaps matching TRBD2 (5 bases). Looked up from germline, CDR1 is LNHDA and CDR2 is SQIVND (reference sequence). This CDR3 is built from 14 residues. Trimming removed 6 bases at V and 3 bases at J, with 15 bases between. The CDR3 DNA reads TGTGCCAGTAGGGGAACGGGGATGAACTACGAGCAGTACTTC. This codes for CASRGTGMNYEQYF.

This rearrangement joins TRBV24-1 to TRBJ1-2; the match to TRBD1 covers 8 bases. The V segment lost 3 bases and the J segment 8 bases; nucleotides outside the gene matches: 13. Germline V gene lookup returns CDR1 KGHDR and CDR2 SFDVKD. CDR3 length equals 16 residues. The CDR3 DNA is TGTGCCACCAGTGATCTACAGGGGGTGGCCTCGGGAGGCTACACCTTC. Amino acids: CATSDLQGVASGGYTF.

V and J are TRBV19 and TRBJ2-7; TRBD1 matches 10 bases. CDR1 and CDR2 from the germline V gene are LNHDA and SQIVND (reference sequence). Trimming took 5 bases from V and 2 from J; bases not matched to a gene: 6. The CDR3 totals 15 residues. CDR3 bases: TGTGCCAGTAGTCTCCGACAGGGGGCGGCCTACGAGCAGTACGTC. Protein sequence: CASSLRQGAAYEQYV.

CDR3: CATSDPRQYPDEQYF. In DNA form, the CDR3 reads TGTGCCACCAGTGATCCCCGCCAGTACCCCGACGAGCAGTACTTC. The chain has TRBV24-1 and TRBJ2-7; D gene uncertain. Germline V gene lookup returns CDR1 KGHDR and CDR2 SFDVKD. With 3 bases removed from V and 5 bases from J, the gap between germline ends came to 16 bases. This CDR3 contains 15 residues.

This sequence joins TRBV4-1 and TRBJ1-2; 10 nucleotides line up with TRBD1. Germline loops: CDR1 MGHRA, CDR2 YSYEKL. The trim removed 2 bases at V and 8 bases at J, leaving 14 bases unmatched. The CDR3 is 17 residues long. As DNA, the CDR3 is TGCGCCAGCAGCCAAAGGGTCCCGGGACAGGGGTCGGAGGGCTACACCTTC. As protein: CASSQRVPGQGSEGYTF.

The chain couples TRBV24-1 to TRBJ1-5; D gene ambiguous. Trimming left V 2 bases short and J 5 bases short, with 9 bases between. Germline V lookup: CDR1 KGHDR, CDR2 SFDVKD. The CDR3 extends over 14 amino acids. CDR3 sequence (DNA): TGTGCCACCAGTGATTCTGGCAGATATCAGCCCCAGCATTTT. It specifies CATSDSGRYQPQHF.

The rearrangement links TRBV6-5 to TRBJ1-1, with 8 nucleotides matching TRBD1. The CDR3 has 15 residues. V shed 5 bases and J 3 bases; nucleotides not matched to a gene: 8. Germline CDR1 reads MNHEY; CDR2 reads SVGAGI. For the CDR3, the DNA is TGTGCCAGCAGTCTGACAGGGGCGTTTGACACTGAAGCTTTCTTT. Protein: CASSLTGAFDTEAFF.

The genes are TRBV5-1 and TRBJ2-7; 9 bases map to TRBD1. J lost 2 bases, V lost 5 bases, and 5 bases had no gene match. The CDR3 loop spans 14 amino acids. Germline assignment: CDR1 SGHRS and CDR2 YFSETQ. The DNA of the CDR3 is TGCGCCAGCAGGGGGACAGGGAGAGCCTACGAGCAGTACTTC. As protein: CASRGTGRAYEQYF. Full variable domain (missing parts from reference TRBV5-1 and TRBJ2-7): KAGVTQTPRYLIKTRGQQVTLSCSPISGHRSVSWYQQTPGQGLQFLFEYFSETQRNKGNFPGRFSGRQFSNSRSEMNVSTLELGDSALYLCASRGTGRAYEQYFGPGTRLTVT.

CDR3: CASSFGGSNSPLHF. In nucleotides, the CDR3 is TGTGCCAGCAGCTTCGGCGGGAGCAATTCACCCCTCCACTTT. The chain has TRBV7-2 and TRBJ1-6, with D uncertain. In germline, CDR1 is SGHTA, CDR2 FQGNSA. The CDR3 length is 14 residues. Trimming took off 3 bases at V and 7 bases at J, with 10 bases between the two ends.

The chain combines TRBV6-5 with TRBJ1-3, with D possibly TRBD1 on 6 matching bases. The V end was cut by 10 bases, the J end by 0 bases, with 16 bases between. This CDR3 spans 15 amino acids. Germline values: CDR1 MNHEY, CDR2 SVGAGI. The DNA of the CDR3 is TGTGCCATCCTGACAGGCACCCGCTCTGGAAACACCATATATTTT. Translated, it gives CAILTGTRSGNTIYF.

The chain joins TRBV12-3 or TRBV12-4 to TRBJ2-1; no definite D call. CDR3 size: 12 residues. The V end was cut by 8 bases, the J end by 10 bases, with 15 bases between. CDR3 in amino acids: CASSGRAREQFF. The DNA for the CDR3 is TGTGCCAGCTCGGGTAGAGCCCGGGAGCAGTTCTTC.

The chain has TRBV19 and TRBJ1-1; 10 bases map to TRBD1. Trimming took 3 bases from V and 5 from J; bases not matched to a gene: 3. Germline V gene data show CDR1 as LNHDA and CDR2 as SQIVND (reference sequence). This CDR3 has 14 residues. CDR3 coding DNA: TGTGCCAGTAGTATTCGGACAGGGGGAACTGAAGCTTTCTTT. It translates to CASSIRTGGTEAFF.

V gene TRBV5-1 combines with J gene TRBJ1-3; 9 positions match TRBD1. V lost 0 bases, J lost 5 bases, and 3 bases stayed unmatched. Germline CDR1 reads SGHRS; CDR2 reads YFSETQ. CDR3 size: 15 residues. The CDR3 coding sequence is TGCGCCAGCAGCTTGGCCGGACAGGGGAGAAACACCATATATTTT. Its protein is CASSLAGQGRNTIYF.